This TCR beta chain is from a study of cytomegalovirus exposure and HLA in healthy donors. Each donor's status was that of a healthy bone marrow donor. With 60 Vbeta and 13 Jbeta primers, the PCR was carried out. Assay used: immunoSEQ multiplex PCR; TCRdb lists only in-frame clones, some missing. The profile shows about 250,000 clones, just over 70% of them singletons. The clonotype was recovered from a female donor in good health and CMV-seronegative. Sequences were obtained from PBMCs.

The CDR3 loop is CASSLGDRDYDNEQFF. DNA for the CDR3: TGTGCCAGCAGCTTGGGAGACAGGGATTACGACAATGAGCAGTTCTTC. The chain employs TRBV5-8 and TRBJ2-1; 7 bases line up with TRBD1. The CDR3 totals 16 residues. V lost 0 bases to trimming and J lost 5 bases; unmatched junction nucleotides: 8. Germline V gene data show CDR1 as SGHTS and CDR2 as YDEGEE.